These 17 T cell receptor beta chains were sequenced from one sample in a study of T cells after yellow fever vaccination. TCRdb redid the calling of the 5' RACE reads with MiXCR, one entry per CDR3 protein. In the table there are hundreds of thousands of distinct CDR3 sequences, approximately 19% of which are singletons. The source material was PBMCs, sampled before the yellow fever booster vaccination. These receptors were collected from a man aged 18 to 30 who received the YFV17D yellow fever vaccine.

This clonotype was recorded at least ten times. The CDR3 DNA sequence: TGTGCCAGCAGTGCCGTGAGGGCCGGAAACACCATATATTTT. Translated, it gives CASSAVRAGNTIYF. This chain connects TRBV9 to TRBJ1-3; D gene unclear. The V gene's germline CDR1 is SGDLS and CDR2 YYNGEE. This CDR3 has 14 residues. The V end was cut by 5 bases, the J end by 4 bases, with 13 bases between.

CDR3 bases: TGCGCCAGCAGCCAAGCCCCCTGGGGGCTGGGGCAGTACTTC. Translating gives CASSQAPWGLGQYF. This chain joins TRBV4-1 and TRBJ2-7; possible D gene TRBD1, 6 bases. Trimming took off 1 base at V and 9 bases at J, with 16 bases between the two ends. This CDR3 is 14 amino acids long. The germline V gene has CDR1 MGHRA and CDR2 YSYEKL.

This clonotype was recorded at least ten times. J is TRBJ2-3 and V is TRBV28; TRBD2 is a possible D gene (6 bases). V lost 3 bases and J lost 8, with 9 bases in between. The germline V gene encodes CDR1 MDHEN and CDR2 SYDVKM. The CDR3 spans 12 residues. CDR3 sequence (DNA): TGTGCCAGCAGTTTGGGGGGTCCTACGCAGTATTTT. This translates into CASSLGGPTQYF.

This clonotype has more than one count but fewer than ten. The chain is built from TRBV28 and TRBJ2-7, with a tentative D call TRBD1 (9 bases). Trimming left V 9 bases short and J 3 bases short, with 15 bases between. CDR1 MDHEN and CDR2 SYDVKM come from the germline V gene. This CDR3 region has 13 residues. The CDR3 is CASRGGQGYEQYV. CDR3 coding DNA: TGTGCCAGTCGGGGGGGACAGGGCTACGAGCAGTACGTC.

The chain has TRBV7-6 and TRBJ1-1; D is uncertain. Germline V gives CDR1 SGHVS, CDR2 FNYEAQ. CDR3 size: 13 residues. V lost 1 base and J lost 5, with 8 bases in between. CDR3: CASSLGRQTEAFF. CDR3 nucleotide sequence: TGTGCCAGCAGCTTAGGGCGTCAGACTGAAGCTTTCTTT.

The table lists this clonotype with a count of one. This chain links TRBV4-2 with TRBJ1-1; D unresolved. Germline CDR1 and CDR2: LGHNA and YNFKEQ. Trimming cost V 2 bases and J 2 bases, with 12 bases left between them. The CDR3 runs 15 residues. For the CDR3, the DNA is TGTGCCAGCAGCCAACCCCGAAAGGGTAACACTGAAGCTTTCTTT. Protein sequence: CASSQPRKGNTEAFF.

This clonotype was seen a few times. The chain has TRBV20-1 and TRBJ1-2, with D possibly matching TRBD1 (6 bases). Germline values: CDR1 DFQATT, CDR2 SNEGSKA (reference sequence). The CDR3 loop spans 14 amino acids. Here the CDR3 DNA reads TGCACCGTTTCGGGCGGGATTGACAGGAATGGCTACACCTTC. Amino acids: CTVSGGIDRNGYTF.

The chain carries TRBV20-1 and TRBJ2-7, with 7 nucleotides matching TRBD1. From germline, CDR1 is DFQATT and CDR2 SNEGSKA (reference sequence). This CDR3 region has 14 residues. The V and J ends lost 3 bases and 7 bases, in that order; junction bases with no gene match: 12. The CDR3 region is CSASPEGGITEQYF. The CDR3 nucleotides are TGCAGTGCTAGCCCCGAAGGGGGCATTACGGAGCAGTACTTC.

The chain recombines TRBV19 with TRBJ2-7, with D unclear. The CDR3 covers 14 residues. CDR1 is LNHDA and CDR2 is SQIVND in the germline V gene (reference sequence). V lost 8 bases, J lost 5 bases, and 19 bases lay in between. The DNA of the CDR3 is TGTGCCAGTTCCCGCCGGTCCGGCGGCGACGAGCAGTACTTC. Its translation is CASSRRSGGDEQYF.

This clonotype was detected a few times. The chain uses TRBV4-1 and TRBJ2-2; D remains ambiguous. Germline CDR1 is MGHRA and CDR2 is YSYEKL. The CDR3 runs to 14 residues. V lost 6 bases and J 3 bases, leaving 11 bases between the germline ends. DNA for the CDR3: TGCGCCAGCAGTATCGATTCCTACACCGGGGAGCTGTTTTTT. Its translation is CASSIDSYTGELFF.

This clonotype was observed a handful of times. V is TRBV6-5 and J is TRBJ1-6; no clear D. The V gene's germline CDR1 is MNHEY and CDR2 SVGAGI. V lost 6 bases and J 8 bases, leaving 11 bases between the germline ends. The CDR3 loop spans 13 amino acids. Written as DNA, the CDR3 is TGTGCCAGCAGCCCTGCTGTCGATTCACCCCTCCACTTT. It specifies CASSPAVDSPLHF.

Ten or more counts support this clonotype. The V call is TRBV5-1, the J call TRBJ2-1; 7 bases are a match to TRBD1. J lost 3 bases, V lost 0 bases, and 3 bases had no gene match. The CDR3 covers 15 residues. From germline, CDR1 is SGHRS and CDR2 YFSETQ. Here the CDR3 reads CASSLAGDSYNEQFF. In nucleotides, the CDR3 is TGCGCCAGCAGCTTGGCCGGGGACAGCTACAATGAGCAGTTCTTC.

The chain is built from TRBV19 and TRBJ2-5, with TRBD2 matching over 13 bases. The CDR3 contains 16 residues. The V gene's germline CDR1 is LNHDA and CDR2 SQIVND (reference sequence). J lost 2 bases, V lost 5 bases, and 5 bases had no gene match. The CDR3 sequence is CASSPLTSGGQETQYF. The CDR3 coding sequence is TGTGCCAGTAGTCCGTTGACTAGCGGGGGGCAAGAGACCCAGTACTTC.

This clonotype was seen a handful of times. The chain combines TRBV20-1 with TRBJ2-1, with 9 bases that match TRBD2. CDR1 and CDR2 (germline): DFQATT, SNEGSKA (reference sequence). The CDR3 length is 15 residues. Written as DNA, the CDR3 is TGCAGCGTCCCCCTGGCGGGGGGGAGCTACAATGAGCAGTTCTTC. Encoded protein: CSVPLAGGSYNEQFF.

This clonotype has only a few counts. The V and J genes are TRBV6-5 and TRBJ1-3; D is ambiguous. Germline CDR1 reads MNHEY; CDR2 reads SVGAGI. This CDR3 contains 15 residues. Trimming cost V 0 bases and J 3 bases, with 9 bases left between them. In nucleotides, the CDR3 is TGTGCCAGCAGTTACTCCCGGGGATTTGGAAACACCATATATTTT. It is translated as CASSYSRGFGNTIYF.

This clonotype appeared a few times. This sequence joins TRBV5-6 and TRBJ1-6; TRBD1 is a possible D gene (5 bases). Germline V gene sequence: CDR1 SGHDT, CDR2 YYEEEE. The CDR3 is 13 residues long. V lost 2 bases to trimming and J lost 9 bases, with 9 bases between them. CDR3 residues: CASSLGESSPLHF. Here the CDR3 DNA reads TGTGCCAGCAGCTTAGGGGAGAGTTCACCCCTCCACTTT. Full variable domain (remainder filled in from reference TRBV5-6 and TRBJ1-6): DAGVTQSPTHLIKTRGQQVTLRCSPKSGHDTVSWYQQALGQGPQFIFQYYEEEERQRGNFPDRFSGHQFPNYSSELNVNALLLGDSALYLCASSLGESSPLHFGNGTRLTVT.

This clonotype showed up just a few times. The chain has TRBV20-1 and TRBJ2-3; D gene unclear. V lost 1 base and J lost 2, with 1 base in between. CDR3 length equals 11 residues. Germline CDR1 reads DFQATT; CDR2 reads SNEGSKA (reference sequence). CDR3: CSARATDTQYF. CDR3 nucleotide sequence: TGCAGTGCTAGAGCCACAGATACGCAGTATTTT.